This T cell receptor (beta chain) is drawn from a study of CD8+ T cells in alopecia areata (dated by TCRdb to 2016 to 2019). Regarding the study in general: Treated patients were enrolled in an open-label pilot trial of oral tofacitinib at 5 to 10 mg twice daily for moderate-to-severe alopecia areata. Patients received tofacitinib for 6 to 18 months and were then followed off drug for 6 months to check for delayed response and recurrence. For the treated patients, the SALT score, which quantifies what percentage of scalp surface area is affected, served as the measure of disease severity. To study T cell clonal expansion in alopecia areata, the researchers applied high-throughput TCRbeta sequencing to both the C3H/HeJ mouse model and human patients. In humans, TCRbeta sequencing was performed on scalp tissue and on sorted CD4+ and CD8+ peripheral blood T cells from healthy controls and from patients with patchy or totalis/universalis alopecia areata. Tofacitinib-treated patients had biopsies at baseline and at 4 and 24 weeks of treatment, with a later scalp biopsy in several patients. Scalp clonality was compared among normal scalp (n=4), patchy alopecia areata scalp (n=8), and alopecia totalis/universalis scalp (n=8). RNA was extracted with the PAXgene miRNA kit for fixed scalp, the miRNeasy kit for PBMCs, and the RNeasy kit for mouse skin. TCRbeta CDR3 regions were amplified by immunoSEQ multiplex PCR using 35 Vbeta forward and 13 Jbeta reverse primers. Broad study findings and their caveats: Lesional scalp, especially in alopecia totalis/universalis, showed higher clonality and more expanded CD8+ clones than normal scalp, suggesting antigenic drive. Compared with mice, TCR sequences shared between patients were less clear, possibly partly because of HLA diversity across the patient population. Tofacitinib significantly decreased scalp clonality and the number of expanded CD8+ clones among the top 100 scalp clones. The treated cohort was small, with a single nonresponder, so links between baseline CD8+ expansion and response need larger studies. Scalp TCR repertoire analysis is complicated because resident alphabeta T cells in normal human skin are also sequenced, whereas mouse skin is dominated by gammadelta T cells. During tofacitinib treatment, many expanded lesional clones stuck around in both scalp and blood, and this persistence may partly explain why relapse happens after treatment is stopped.

The library was built by means of the immunoSEQ multiplex PCR assay. For TCR sequencing, RNA was extracted from every sample and reverse transcribed into cDNA to serve as template. First-strand cDNA was synthesized with SuperScript III using a 2:1 mix of oligo-dT and random hexamers. A synthetic immune receptor repertoire was used to gauge amplification bias, and whatever bias remained was removed computationally. The authors' pipeline ran thus. Raw reads were preprocessed to remove errors, and CDR3 was defined according to IMGT conventions as the region from the conserved cysteine to phenylalanine. Clonality was calculated as 1 minus Shannon entropy normalized by log2 of the number of productive unique TCRs. Scalp TCRbeta sequences were cross-referenced with sorted blood CD4 and CD8 repertoires so that the CD4 or CD8 identity of scalp clones could be inferred. TCRdb took this table from immuneACCESS and kept in-frame rearrangements with V and J called. Such tables lack part of the clones; where checked against another copy, unresolved V genes explain under half of the gap, and the rest is unexplained. V and J calls plus clone size are reproduced from that table; the DNA served to infer D and trimming. The sample table shows roughly 170,000 clones, and about 60% are seen once. Roughly 12% of the sample is in the top ten clones.

Turning to this clone: Its antigen target is currently unknown. Per-base qualities were not stored, and no clone one base away is much larger.

According to the study, the label for this sample's time point signals: roughly 24 weeks on oral tofacitinib. In the paper's terms, the treatment or condition label means: oral pan-JAK inhibitor, 5-10 mg twice daily. Peripheral blood and lesional scalp punch biopsies were obtained from patients with alopecia areata. After PBMCs were isolated by density centrifugation and stained for CD3, CD4 and CD8, a FACSAria was used to sort CD4+ and CD8+ T cells. Sequencing used CD8+ T cells sorted from blood, obtained at week 24, from a patient treated with tofacitinib. This receptor was taken from a human donor with alopecia areata.

The nucleotide sequence is TGTGCCAGCAGTTACTCGACGGGCCAGGGAGGAGGCTACACCTTC. It specifies CASSYSTGQGGGYTF. The sequence links TRBV6-5 to TRBJ1-2; the D gene is perhaps TRBD1, on 5 matching bases. Taken from the germline V gene, the CDR1 and CDR2 loops are MNHEY and SVGAGI. Between the V and J ends, shortened by 0 bases and 8 bases respectively, the junction contains 16 bases. From its cysteine to its phenylalanine, the CDR3 spans 15 amino acids. This entry keeps only the CDR3 DNA: 45 bases, framed from base 1.